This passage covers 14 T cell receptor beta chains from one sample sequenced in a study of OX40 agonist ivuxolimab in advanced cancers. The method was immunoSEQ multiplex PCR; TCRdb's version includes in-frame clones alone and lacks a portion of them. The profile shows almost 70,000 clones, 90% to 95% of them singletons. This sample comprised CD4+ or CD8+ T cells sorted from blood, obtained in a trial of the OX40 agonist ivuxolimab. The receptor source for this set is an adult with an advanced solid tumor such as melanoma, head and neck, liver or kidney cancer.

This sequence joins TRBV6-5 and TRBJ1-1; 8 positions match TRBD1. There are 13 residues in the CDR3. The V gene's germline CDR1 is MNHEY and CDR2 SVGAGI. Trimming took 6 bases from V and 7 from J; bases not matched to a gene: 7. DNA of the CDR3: TGTGCCAGCAGCGGACAGGGTATGGGTGAAGCTTTCTTT. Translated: CASSGQGMGEAFF.

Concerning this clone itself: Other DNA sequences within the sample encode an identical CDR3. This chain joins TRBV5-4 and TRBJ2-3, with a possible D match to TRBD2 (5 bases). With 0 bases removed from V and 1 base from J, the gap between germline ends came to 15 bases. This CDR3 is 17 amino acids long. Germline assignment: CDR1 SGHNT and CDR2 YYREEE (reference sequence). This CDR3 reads CASSLARVGHGTDTQYF. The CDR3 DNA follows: TGTGCCAGCAGCTTGGCGCGGGTTGGTCATGGCACAGATACGCAGTATTTT. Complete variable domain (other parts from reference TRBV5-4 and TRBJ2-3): ETGVTQSPTHLIKTRGQQVTLRCSSQSGHNTVSWYQQALGQGPQFIFQYYREEENGRGNFPPRFSGLQFPNYSSELNVNALELDDSALYLCASSLARVGHGTDTQYFGPGTRLTVL.

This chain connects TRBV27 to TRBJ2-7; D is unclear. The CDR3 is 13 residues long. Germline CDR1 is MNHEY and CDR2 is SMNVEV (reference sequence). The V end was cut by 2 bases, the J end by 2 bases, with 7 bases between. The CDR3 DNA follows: TGTGCCAGCAGTTTAGGCAGCCCCTACGAGCAGTACTTC. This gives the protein CASSLGSPYEQYF.

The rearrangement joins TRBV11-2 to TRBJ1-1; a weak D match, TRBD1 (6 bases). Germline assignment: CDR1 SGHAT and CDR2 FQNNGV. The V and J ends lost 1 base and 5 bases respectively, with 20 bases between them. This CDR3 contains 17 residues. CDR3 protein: CASSLAGIRGPTTEAFF. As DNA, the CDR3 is TGTGCCAGCAGCTTAGCCGGTATCAGGGGCCCTACTACTGAAGCTTTCTTT.

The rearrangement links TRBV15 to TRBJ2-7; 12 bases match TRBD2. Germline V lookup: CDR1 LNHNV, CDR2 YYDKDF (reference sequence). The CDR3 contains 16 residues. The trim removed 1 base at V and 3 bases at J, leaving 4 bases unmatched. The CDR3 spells CATSRVRTSGIYEQYF. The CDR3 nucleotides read TGTGCCACCAGCAGAGTGAGGACTAGCGGGATCTACGAGCAGTACTTC.

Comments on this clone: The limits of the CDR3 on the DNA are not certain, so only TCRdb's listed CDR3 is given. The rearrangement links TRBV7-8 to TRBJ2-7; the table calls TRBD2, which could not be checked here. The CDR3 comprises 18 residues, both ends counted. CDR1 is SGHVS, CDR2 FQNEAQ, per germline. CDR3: CASRGGSSTSSTSGEQYF.

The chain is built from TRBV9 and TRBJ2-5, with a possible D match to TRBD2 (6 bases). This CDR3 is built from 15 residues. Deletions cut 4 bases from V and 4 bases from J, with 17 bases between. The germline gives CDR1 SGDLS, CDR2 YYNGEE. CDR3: CASSRSGEERETQYF. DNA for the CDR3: TGTGCCAGCAGCCGGTCGGGGGAGGAGCGAGAGACCCAGTACTTC.

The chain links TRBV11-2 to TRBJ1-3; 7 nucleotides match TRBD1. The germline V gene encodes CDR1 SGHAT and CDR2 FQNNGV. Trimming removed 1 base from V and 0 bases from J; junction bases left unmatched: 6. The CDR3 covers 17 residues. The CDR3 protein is CASSLVTRQGSGNTIYF. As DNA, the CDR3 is TGTGCCAGCAGCTTAGTTACGAGACAGGGCTCTGGAAACACCATATATTTT.

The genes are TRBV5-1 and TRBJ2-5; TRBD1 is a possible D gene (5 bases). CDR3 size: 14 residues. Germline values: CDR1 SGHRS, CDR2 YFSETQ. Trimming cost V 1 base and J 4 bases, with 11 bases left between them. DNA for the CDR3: TGCGCCAGCAGCTTGTACGGCAGGGCAGAGACCCAGTACTTC. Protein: CASSLYGRAETQYF.

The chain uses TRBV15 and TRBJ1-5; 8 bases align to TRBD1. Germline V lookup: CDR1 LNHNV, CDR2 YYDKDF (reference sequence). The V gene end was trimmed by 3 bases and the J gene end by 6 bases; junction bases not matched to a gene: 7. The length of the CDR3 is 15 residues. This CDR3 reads CATSSLGTGRQPQHF. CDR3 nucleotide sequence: TGTGCCACCAGCAGTCTTGGGACAGGTCGTCAGCCCCAGCATTTT.

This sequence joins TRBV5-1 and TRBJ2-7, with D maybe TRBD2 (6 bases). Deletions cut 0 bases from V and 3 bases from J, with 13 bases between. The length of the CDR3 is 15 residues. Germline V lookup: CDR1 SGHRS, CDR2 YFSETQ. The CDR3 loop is CASSLGGRPIYEQYF. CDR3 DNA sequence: TGCGCCAGCAGCTTGGGGGGGAGGCCTATCTACGAGCAGTACTTC.

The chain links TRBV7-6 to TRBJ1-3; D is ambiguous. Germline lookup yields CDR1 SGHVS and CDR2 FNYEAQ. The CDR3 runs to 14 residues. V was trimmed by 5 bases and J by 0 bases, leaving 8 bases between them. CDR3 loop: CASSRGYSGNTIYF. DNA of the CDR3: TGTGCCAGCAGCCGTGGTTACTCTGGAAACACCATATATTTT.

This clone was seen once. For the CDR3, the DNA is TGTGCCAGTAGTATCGGACAGGGAACCTACAATGAGCAGTTCTTC. Its protein product is CASSIGQGTYNEQFF. J is TRBJ2-1 and V is TRBV19; TRBD1 matches 8 bases. Trimming at V came to 3 bases and at J to 2 bases, leaving 3 bases not matched to a gene. The CDR3 consists of 15 residues. Germline CDR1 is LNHDA and CDR2 is SQIVND (reference sequence).

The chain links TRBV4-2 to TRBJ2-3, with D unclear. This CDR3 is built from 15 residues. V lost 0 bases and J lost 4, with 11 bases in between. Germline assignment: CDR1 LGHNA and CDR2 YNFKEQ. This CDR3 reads CASSQDIGRADTQYF. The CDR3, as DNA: TGTGCCAGCAGCCAAGATATCGGTCGCGCAGATACGCAGTATTTT.